This TCR beta chain derives from a study of blood T cell repertoires in COVID-19. Overall study: Italy, Spain and the United States were the sources of the convalescent and acute COVID-19 samples. PBMCs, B-cell-depleted T cells, or T cells were the source of the cDNA or gDNA that made up the material.

Per the germline V gene, CDR1 is SGHNT and CDR2 is YENEEA. V was clipped by 5 bases and J by 3 bases, with 9 bases between them. The CDR3 contains 13 residues. Authors' analysis steps: Nucleated cell counts were estimated from reference gene primer amplification. TCRdb keeps only in-frame clones here, not all; method: immunoSEQ multiplex PCR. The V and J calls and clone size come from that table; D and trimming were worked out from the DNA. The data contain approximately 200,000 clones, approximately 81% of them singletons. This clone is a singleton in its sample. This receptor was obtained from a man aged 35 to 55 with acute or convalescent COVID-19. The chain employs TRBV11-3 and TRBJ2-3; D is undetermined. The material sequenced was peripheral blood. The DNA of the CDR3 is TGTGCCAGCAGCCTCCATGCGACAGATACGCAGTATTTT. Translated: CASSLHATDTQYF.